Shown below are 6 T cell receptor beta chains from a single sample sequenced in a study of post-analysis software for immune sequencing data. The study's findings and limits: Patients carried roughly five TRBV segments more frequently than controls did, and TRBV5-6, TRBV5-1 and TRBV20-1 were among them.

No cognate antigen is known for these TCRs. Tagging with unique molecular identifiers was a feature of the TCR beta cDNA libraries. Via MiXCR, TCRdb re-called the PCR reads, giving one row per CDR3 protein. Of about 200,000 distinct CDR3 sequences in the sample, over 25% were seen once. Material for sequencing was blood. These receptors all come from a girl aged 2-17 years with multiple sclerosis.

This clonotype has a handful of counts. This rearrangement joins TRBV3-1 to TRBJ2-7, with 11 bases that match TRBD2. The J segment lost 6 bases and the V segment lost 6 bases, leaving 10 bases of the junction unmatched. Germline values: CDR1 LGHDT, CDR2 YNNKEL (reference sequence). The CDR3 totals 15 residues. The CDR3 here is CASSLLAGDPGEQYF. CDR3 DNA sequence: TGTGCCAGCAGTCTACTAGCGGGGGACCCCGGCGAGCAGTACTTC.

This clonotype was seen at least ten times. The gene calls are TRBV29-1 and TRBJ2-6, with unresolved D. The germline V and J ends were trimmed by 4 bases and 4 bases, with 11 bases remaining between them. CDR1 is SQVTM, CDR2 ANQGSEA, per germline. CDR3 length: 14 amino acids. The CDR3 here is CSVVVHSGANVLTF. The CDR3 DNA is TGCAGCGTTGTGGTTCATTCGGGGGCCAACGTCCTGACTTTC.

This clonotype was observed many times. The chain links TRBV4-1 to TRBJ2-1; 9 bases align to TRBD1. This CDR3 comprises 16 residues. Germline CDR1 and CDR2: MGHRA and YSYEKL. The V gene end was trimmed by 2 bases and the J gene end by 8 bases; junction bases not matched to a gene: 10. For the CDR3, the DNA is TGCGCCAGCAGCCAACACCCGGGACAGGGTATCGATGAGCAGTTCTTC. Residues: CASSQHPGQGIDEQFF.

The table lists this clonotype with a few counts. In DNA, the CDR3 is TGCGCCAGCTCTATTTCAGAGGGATCACCCCTCCACTTT. Translation: CASSISEGSPLHF. This chain connects TRBV5-1 to TRBJ1-6; the D is unclear. Germline V CDR1 and CDR2: SGHRS, YFSETQ. The CDR3 runs 13 residues. The V end lost 7 bases, the J end lost 10 bases, and 15 bases lay between the germline ends.

The chain joins TRBV5-1 to TRBJ2-7, with D tentatively TRBD1 (6 bases). CDR3 length equals 13 residues. The V gene lost 5 bases and the J gene lost 1 base, with 10 bases spanning the gap. CDR1 SGHRS and CDR2 YFSETQ come from the germline V gene. CDR3 coding DNA: TGCGCCAGCAGTTGGGACAAGTCCTACGAGCAGTACTTC. This sequence encodes CASSWDKSYEQYF.

This clonotype has at least ten counts. The chain links TRBV27 to TRBJ2-7, with D perhaps matching TRBD1 (5 bases). From germline, CDR1 is MNHEY and CDR2 SMNVEV (reference sequence). Trimming pared 6 bases from V and 2 bases from J, leaving 11 bases between. CDR3 length: 13 amino acids. This CDR3 is CASSPTEAYEQYF. In nucleotides, the CDR3 is TGTGCCAGCAGCCCGACAGAAGCCTACGAGCAGTACTTC.